This T cell receptor beta chain appears in the sequencing data of a study of blood T cell repertoires in COVID-19. For the study at large: Acute and convalescent COVID-19 samples came from the United States, Italy and Spain. The cDNA or gDNA used as material had been derived from T cells, B-cell-depleted T cells, or PBMCs.

Under the authors' procedure: For nucleated cells, counts were estimated from reference gene primer amplification. Using immunoSEQ multiplex PCR, the repertoire was profiled, and TCRdb retains in-frame clones only, with some absent. From that table come the V and J calls and clone size; the DNA was used to work out D and trimming. This sample carries more than 250,000 clones, about 83% of them seen once, and the ten largest clones take 1.6%. Trimming removed 6 bases from V and 5 bases from J, with 6 bases in between. The CDR3 is made up of 11 amino acids. The chain joins TRBV12-3 or TRBV12-4 to TRBJ2-3; no firm D call. The specimen was peripheral blood. This clonotype was obtained from a woman aged 50 to 60 with acute or convalescent COVID-19. The CDR3 here is CASSYRDTQYF. The CDR3 DNA is TGTGCCAGCAGCTATCGAGATACGCAGTATTTT.